The 14 T cell receptor beta chains below come from one sample, sequenced in a study of cytomegalovirus exposure and HLA in healthy donors. Both 60 Vbeta primers and 13 Jbeta primers went into the PCR. Produced via immunoSEQ multiplex PCR; TCRdb's table is partial and in-frame only. This sample has 160,000 or so clones, with around 84% found just once. Sequences were obtained from PBMCs. These receptors were collected from a man younger than 35 in good health and CMV-seronegative.

The chain has TRBV7-2 and TRBJ1-1; D uncertain. Trimming shortened V by 6 bases and J by 6 bases, and 8 bases separated the two germline ends. The CDR3 is made up of 11 amino acids. Per germline, CDR1 SGHTA and CDR2 FQGNSA. The CDR3 loop is CASRGGPEAFF. The CDR3 DNA follows: TGTGCCAGCAGGGGTGGGCCTGAAGCTTTCTTT.

The genes are TRBV6-1 and TRBJ1-2; TRBD1 might be the D (5 bases). The CDR3 spans 11 residues. V was trimmed by 10 bases and J by 7 bases, leaving 13 bases between them. Germline V CDR1 and CDR2: MNHNS, SASEGT. In DNA, the CDR3 is TGTGCCACCGCGGGGACGAGTGGCTACACCTTC. Translation: CATAGTSGYTF.

The rearrangement uses TRBV15 and TRBJ1-1, with D possibly TRBD1 on 5 matching bases. CDR1 and CDR2 (germline): LNHNV, YYDKDF (reference sequence). This CDR3 comprises 18 residues. V lost 0 bases and J 0 bases, leaving 17 bases between the germline ends. CDR3 amino acids: CATSRDFWGTLLNTEAFF. CDR3 sequence (DNA): TGTGCCACCAGCAGAGATTTCTGGGGCACACTTTTGAACACTGAAGCTTTCTTT.

The rearrangement joins TRBV5-6 to TRBJ2-5, with a weak D call TRBD1 (7 bases). The V end was cut by 6 bases, the J end by 5 bases, with 20 bases between. Per the germline V gene, CDR1 is SGHDT and CDR2 is YYEEEE. The length of the CDR3 is 15 residues. The CDR3 DNA sequence: TGTGCCAGCAAAGGGAGGCAGGGGGTCGAGGAGACCCAGTACTTC. Translating it yields CASKGRQGVEETQYF.

V and J are TRBV5-1 and TRBJ2-1; 7 nucleotides match TRBD1. The V segment lost 0 bases and the J segment 9 bases; nucleotides outside the gene matches: 12. This CDR3 is 16 amino acids long. Per germline, CDR1 SGHRS and CDR2 YFSETQ. CDR3: CASSLVPGGLGSEQFF. CDR3 nucleotide sequence: TGCGCCAGCAGCTTGGTTCCAGGGGGTTTAGGGAGTGAGCAGTTCTTC.

The sample holds a few counts of this clone. The gene calls are TRBV5-5 and TRBJ2-1; perhaps TRBD1 as D (6 bases). Looked up from germline, CDR1 is SGHKS and CDR2 is YYEKEE (reference sequence). This CDR3 contains 16 residues. The V end was cut by 1 base, the J end by 6 bases, with 17 bases between. CDR3 sequence: CASSLTAGEGSNEQFF. The CDR3 region has the DNA TGTGCCAGCAGCTTGACGGCAGGGGAAGGGAGCAATGAGCAGTTCTTC.

This rearrangement joins TRBV30 to TRBJ1-6; D possibly corresponds to TRBD1 (6 bases). The V end was cut by 4 bases, the J end by 2 bases, with 15 bases between. Germline V gene sequence: CDR1 GTSNPN, CDR2 SVGIG (reference sequence). This CDR3 region has 16 residues. CDR3 coding DNA: TGTGCCTGGAAAGTAGCGAGGACAGCCTATAATTCACCCCTCCACTTT. Translating gives CAWKVARTAYNSPLHF.

This clone has just one count. The chain couples TRBV9 to TRBJ2-1, with TRBD2 matching 8 bases. There are 15 residues in the CDR3. From germline, CDR1 is SGDLS and CDR2 YYNGEE. Germline trimming cut 4 bases from V and 3 bases from J; bases unmatched to any gene: 6. CDR3 region: CASSLAGLDYNEQFF. CDR3 bases: TGTGCCAGCAGCTTAGCGGGACTGGACTACAATGAGCAGTTCTTC.

A remark on this clone: Other nucleotide sequences in the sample specify the same CDR3. The V gene is TRBV4-3, the J gene TRBJ2-2; D remains unclear. In germline, CDR1 is LGHNA, CDR2 YSLEER. CDR3 size: 13 residues. V was shortened by 0 bases and J by 5 bases, with 4 bases between the two germline ends. The CDR3 reads CASSQDLTGELFF. The CDR3, as DNA: TGCGCCAGCAGCCAAGATCTTACCGGGGAGCTGTTTTTT.

V and J are TRBV7-9 and TRBJ2-5; unclear D gene. This CDR3 has 11 amino acids. V lost 5 bases, J lost 5 bases, and 6 bases lay in between. From germline, CDR1 is SEHNR and CDR2 FQNEAQ (reference sequence). The CDR3: CASSSRETQYF. In DNA form, the CDR3 reads TGTGCCAGCAGCAGTCGGGAGACCCAGTACTTC.

The rearrangement joins TRBV27 to TRBJ2-7; 8 nucleotides align to TRBD2. Germline V gene lookup returns CDR1 MNHEY and CDR2 SMNVEV (reference sequence). The CDR3 runs 16 residues. The trim removed 2 bases at V and 1 base at J, leaving 7 bases unmatched. This CDR3 is CASSLAWAGGSYEQYF. The CDR3 DNA reads TGTGCCAGCAGTTTAGCATGGGCGGGGGGTTCCTACGAGCAGTACTTC.

The chain links TRBV9 to TRBJ1-3, with D perhaps TRBD1 (6 bases). Germline V gene data show CDR1 as SGDLS and CDR2 as YYNGEE. CDR3 length equals 15 residues. Trimming removed 1 base at V and 4 bases at J, with 12 bases between. CDR3 protein: CASSVSGTTGNTIYF. The CDR3 DNA reads as TGTGCCAGCAGCGTATCCGGGACAACAGGAAACACCATATATTTT.

The chain carries TRBV19 and TRBJ1-2, with unresolved D. V lost 3 bases and J 4 bases, leaving 15 bases between the germline ends. There are 15 residues in the CDR3. Germline lookup yields CDR1 LNHDA and CDR2 SQIVND (reference sequence). This chain's CDR3 is CASSIAFILGYGYTF. CDR3 DNA: TGTGCCAGTAGTATCGCCTTTATACTCGGCTATGGCTACACCTTC.

V gene TRBV5-6 combines with J gene TRBJ1-5; D call uncertain. The CDR3 is 14 amino acids. CDR1 and CDR2 from the germline V gene are SGHDT and YYEEEE. Trimming shortened V by 4 bases and J by 8 bases, and 16 bases separated the two germline ends. CDR3 coding DNA: TGTGCCAGCAGCCAATCAGCAGGCATGGAGCCCCAGCATTTT. Amino acid sequence: CASSQSAGMEPQHF.